This T cell receptor (beta chain) derives from a study of cytomegalovirus exposure and HLA in healthy donors. The study, taken as a whole, reports: Only CMV serostatus was available as immune exposure information. What was likely a sequencing artifact was a cluster of highly shared sequence variants. A list of 150 to 200 TCR beta chains associated with cytomegalovirus was given.

13 Jbeta primers and 60 Vbeta primers were used for the PCR. Original handling: Later, tens of millions of unique TCR beta chains were counted in an analysis, and about 12 million of them were shared. Assay used: immunoSEQ multiplex PCR; TCRdb lists only in-frame clones, some missing. For V, J and clone size, that table is used; D and trimming come from the DNA. The sample includes 150,000 or so clones, around 80% of them seen just once. This clone was seen just once. Its target is unknown. Trimming removed 3 bases at V and 5 bases at J, with 16 bases between. The germline V gene encodes CDR1 MGHDK and CDR2 SYGVNS. This CDR3 is 15 amino acids long.

Sequenced sample: PBMCs. The receptor was derived from a middle-aged woman in good health and CMV-seropositive. J is TRBJ2-5 and V is TRBV25-1; D is possibly TRBD1 (6 bases). CDR3 coding DNA: TGTGCCAGCAGTGAGGGCTGGCTAGACAGGGAGACCCAGTACTTC. This translates into CASSEGWLDRETQYF.